This entry concerns a single T cell receptor (beta chain). Its antigen is still unknown. Qualities for individual bases were not recorded, and no much larger clone is one base off. For CDR1 and CDR2, the germline V gene lists LGHNA and YSLEER. Trimming removed 2 bases from V and 7 bases from J; the gene matches leave 11 bases unexplained. The CDR3 spans 15 residues, from the cysteine through the phenylalanine. The sequence is cut down to CDR3 DNA, 45 bases in frame from base 1. The data originate from a study of blood T cell repertoires in COVID-19 (dated by TCRdb to 2020 to 2021). Context from the whole study: Collaborator samples came from the United States, Italy and Spain and covered acute and convalescent phases of COVID-19. Where HLA class I and class II types were available, the types were taken from metadata supplied by the sample provider, not from assay-based typing. Samples came from the ongoing ImmuneRACE study (first 160 participants) plus 1,254 subjects from 6 global collaborators. Nearly every sample came with metadata listing a de-identified subject ID, COVID-19 status, age in years and sex. The material from the prospective study consisted of cDNA or gDNA derived from T cells, B-cell-depleted T cells, or PBMCs. The repertoires were made available in a free public database intended to serve as a resource for research on the immune response to SARS-CoV-2. Subjects who had been exposed to COVID-19, were actively infected with it, or had recovered from it provided the deeply sampled blood TCRbeta repertoires that made up the dataset. The investigation overall reported the following: How much clinical and demographic metadata was included differed by source and by participant, and the metadata was provided uncurated.

One collaborating source in Seattle enrolled patients while the patients were actively infected and followed the patients over time throughout the course of disease. Collaborating institutions collected whole blood in K2EDTA tubes following their own protocols. Collaborator samples were shipped for TCRbeta analysis as frozen whole blood, isolated PBMCs, or DNA extracted from either sample type. TCRbeta CDR3 regions were amplified from genomic DNA by means of the immunoSEQ Assay, a bias-controlled multiplex PCR. The published analysis was carried out like this. Within the assay, amplification of reference gene primers was used to estimate how many nucleated cells each sample contained. Sequence reads were collapsed and filtered to measure the absolute abundance of every unique TCRbeta CDR3 rearrangement. For each sample, productive Simpson clonality was calculated by taking the square root of Simpson's diversity index across productive rearrangements. Entries here come from immuneACCESS through TCRdb and include only in-frame sequences with V and J called. Some clones fail to appear in such tables; in the studies checked, an unresolved V gene covers under half of the shortfall, and the cause of the remainder is unknown. The DNA gave D and trimming, while V, J and clone size come from that table. Present in this sample are around 200,000 clones, nearly 85% of which were seen just once. The ten largest make up roughly 1.3% of the sample.

The sample was peripheral blood. Recombination linked TRBV4-3 to TRBJ2-7; TRBD1 lines up with 7 middle nucleotides. This TCR derives from a woman aged 30 to 39 with COVID-19, enrolled during active disease. The sequenced DNA is TGCGCCAGCAGCCAATCTGGACAGGCTGGCAGGGAGCAGTACTTC. Its translation is CASSQSGQAGREQYF.